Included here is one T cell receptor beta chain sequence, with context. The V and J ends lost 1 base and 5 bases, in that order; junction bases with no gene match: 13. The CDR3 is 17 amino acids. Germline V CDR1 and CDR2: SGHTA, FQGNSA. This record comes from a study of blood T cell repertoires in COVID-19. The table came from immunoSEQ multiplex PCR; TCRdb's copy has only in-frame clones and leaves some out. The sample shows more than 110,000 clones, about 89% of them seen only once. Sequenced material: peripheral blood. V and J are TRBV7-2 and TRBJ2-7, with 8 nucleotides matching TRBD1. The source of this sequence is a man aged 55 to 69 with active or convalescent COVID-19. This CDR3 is CASSLGQGAPSLNEQYF. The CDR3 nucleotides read TGTGCCAGCAGCTTAGGGCAGGGGGCACCCTCTTTGAACGAGCAGTACTTC.